The sequence of this T cell receptor (beta chain) was determined in a study of regulatory T cells in long-lasting Graves disease. Points from the study as a whole: Possibly, too few samples lowered accuracy. Patients whose Graves' disease persisted exhibited lower TCR diversity than those newly diagnosed.

This clonotype was found many times. The antigen remains undetermined. According to the study, TCR beta libraries were built with iRepertoire HTBI primers and CDR3-region Arm-PCR. In the authors' workflow: Identification of gene segments yielded approximately 62 TRBV and over 12 TRBJ across samples. TCRdb reanalysed the multiplex PCR reads using MiXCR and keeps one entry per CDR3 protein. The V and J calls come from TCRdb's annotation, not from the publication. The table includes some 350,000 distinct CDR3 sequences, roughly 15% detected once. Time point of the sample: newly diagnosed GD, antithyroid drugs for less than 3 months. Generation of the TCR library employed RNA extracted from PBMCs. The data also belong to a second study, concerning T cells in Graves' hyperthyroidism and ophthalmopathy.

This sequence was found in a young woman with Graves disease. The source material was peripheral blood mononuclear cells (PBMCs), sampled at new diagnosis, from a patient treated with antithyroid drugs.

The CDR3 is CASSTRLAGAYNEQFF. The CDR3 bases are TGTGCCAGCTCAACCAGGCTCGCGGGAGCCTACAATGAGCAGTTCTTC. This chain uses TRBV18 with TRBJ2-1, with 7 bases matching TRBD2. Germline V gives CDR1 KGHSH, CDR2 LQKENI. The V gene end was trimmed by 5 bases and the J gene end by 2 bases; junction bases not matched to a gene: 9. This CDR3 has 16 residues.